The 21 T cell receptor beta chains below were found in one sample sequenced in a study of blood T cell repertoires in COVID-19. TCRdb's table, derived via immunoSEQ multiplex PCR, lists solely in-frame clones and lacks some. This table holds 200,000 to 250,000 clones, 80% to 90% found once. The specimen sequenced was peripheral blood. The receptors stem from a woman of 80 years or more with COVID-19, enrolled during active disease.

This chain connects TRBV18 to TRBJ2-7, with 10 positions matching TRBD1. This CDR3 has 14 amino acids. Germline loops: CDR1 KGHSH, CDR2 LQKENI. The V gene end was trimmed by 2 bases and the J gene end by 4 bases; junction bases not matched to a gene: 2. CDR3: CASSPGTGVYEQYF. CDR3 bases: TGTGCCAGCTCACCAGGGACAGGGGTGTACGAGCAGTACTTC.

This clone has at least ten counts. V gene TRBV10-3 combines with J gene TRBJ1-5; 8 bases are a match to TRBD1. From germline, CDR1 is ENHRY and CDR2 SYGVKD. The CDR3 spans 15 residues. V dropped 2 bases and J dropped 4; count of bases not matched to a gene: 4. For the CDR3, the DNA is TGTGCCATCAGTGAGGACAGGGGAGGTAATCAGCCCCAGCATTTT. This encodes CAISEDRGGNQPQHF.

This chain links TRBV11-3 with TRBJ2-2, with D possibly matching TRBD1 (7 bases). Germline lookup yields CDR1 SGHNT and CDR2 YENEEA. This CDR3 has 16 amino acids. Between the trimmed V and J ends, which lost 5 bases and 2 bases, there was a span of 15 bases. The CDR3 DNA sequence: TGTGCCAGCAGCCGCGCGGGACAGTTAAACACCGGGGAGCTGTTTTTT. Translated: CASSRAGQLNTGELFF.

The chain joins TRBV28 to TRBJ1-2; weak D call: TRBD1 (5 bases). Between the trimmed V and J ends, which lost 10 bases and 4 bases, there was a span of 13 bases. Per germline, CDR1 MDHEN and CDR2 SYDVKM. This CDR3 has 12 residues. This CDR3 reads CATHYRGYGYTF. The DNA for the CDR3 is TGTGCCACCCATTATAGGGGCTATGGCTACACCTTC.

The chain is built from TRBV5-8 and TRBJ2-3, with a tentative D call TRBD2 (5 bases). This CDR3 is 13 amino acids long. The V end was cut by 5 bases, the J end by 7 bases, with 14 bases between. Germline CDR1 is SGHTS and CDR2 is YDEGEE. As DNA, the CDR3 is TGTGCCAGCAGTCGGGGATTGGTTAATACGCAGTATTTT. Its translation is CASSRGLVNTQYF.

The rearrangement uses TRBV18 and TRBJ2-7; 7 bases match TRBD1. This CDR3 is built from 14 residues. Per germline, CDR1 KGHSH and CDR2 LQKENI. V dropped 1 base and J dropped 3; count of bases not matched to a gene: 3. CDR3 in amino acids: CASSPLGTVYEQYF. The CDR3 DNA reads TGTGCCAGCTCACCACTCGGGACAGTCTACGAGCAGTACTTC.

In its sample, this clone was seen a few times. This sequence joins TRBV28 and TRBJ1-1, with TRBD1 matching over 7 bases. Germline loops: CDR1 MDHEN, CDR2 SYDVKM. V gave up 6 bases and J gave up 0 bases; unmatched junction bases: 10. The CDR3 sequence is 16 residues long. In DNA, the CDR3 is TGTGCCAGCAGGGCCAGGGGGGAACTTATGAACACTGAAGCTTTCTTT. Its protein product is CASRARGELMNTEAFF.

The chain carries TRBV29-1 and TRBJ1-2; 7 nucleotides agree with TRBD1. The germline gives CDR1 SQVTM, CDR2 ANQGSEA. This CDR3 is 12 amino acids long. Germline trimming cut 5 bases from V and 6 bases from J; bases unmatched to any gene: 6. This CDR3 is CSVPRGKHGYTF. CDR3 DNA sequence: TGCAGCGTTCCCAGGGGGAAACATGGCTACACCTTC.

In this sample, this clone turned up once. This rearrangement joins TRBV18 to TRBJ1-2; D is uncertain. This CDR3 has 16 residues. Trimming left V 5 bases short and J 4 bases short, with 20 bases between. Germline V CDR1 and CDR2: KGHSH, LQKENI. This CDR3 reads CASSASQVHAGYGYTF. For the CDR3, the DNA is TGTGCCAGCTCAGCATCCCAGGTACACGCTGGCTATGGCTACACCTTC.

Comments on this clone: Other DNA sequences in this specimen translate into the identical CDR3. The CDR3 region is CASSDRGDTGELFF. The CDR3 region has the DNA TGTGCCAGTTCCGACAGGGGAGACACCGGGGAGCTGTTTTTT. This chain uses TRBV19 with TRBJ2-2, with 8 bases aligning to TRBD1. Losses at the gene ends were 8 bases for V and 3 bases for J; bases not matched to a gene: 5. This CDR3 has 14 amino acids. The germline CDR1 and CDR2 sequences are LNHDA and SQIVND (reference sequence). The whole variable domain, filled in from reference TRBV19 and TRBJ2-2, reads DGGITQSPKYLFRKEGQNVTLSCEQNLNHDAMYWYRQDPGQGLRLIYYSQIVNDFQKGDIAEGYSVSREKKESFPLTVTSAQKNPTAFYLCASSDRGDTGELFFGEGSRLTVL.

This clone showed up just a few times. The V and J genes are TRBV6-2 or TRBV6-3 and TRBJ1-2; 8 bases line up with TRBD1. The trim removed 6 bases at V and 5 bases at J, leaving 14 bases unmatched. CDR1 is MNHEY, CDR2 SVGEGT, per germline. This CDR3 is built from 16 residues. The CDR3: CASSKTDRARFYGYTF. The CDR3 nucleotides are TGTGCCAGCAGCAAAACGGACAGGGCCCGATTTTATGGCTACACCTTC.

V is TRBV6-5 and J is TRBJ1-3; the match to TRBD1 covers 8 bases. Germline-derived CDR1 and CDR2 are MNHEY and SVGAGI. The CDR3 loop spans 15 amino acids. V dropped 6 bases and J dropped 0; count of bases not matched to a gene: 4. The CDR3 here is CASSYRGTSGNTIYF. The DNA of the CDR3 is TGTGCCAGCAGCTACAGGGGGACCTCTGGAAACACCATATATTTT.

The chain combines TRBV10-3 with TRBJ1-2, with no clear D. This CDR3 region has 12 residues. Trimming removed 4 bases at V and 1 base at J, with 4 bases between. The germline V gene has CDR1 ENHRY and CDR2 SYGVKD. The CDR3 spells CAISGSNYGYTF. Here the CDR3 DNA reads TGTGCCATCAGTGGGAGTAACTATGGCTACACCTTC.

V and J are TRBV3-1 (or the pseudogene TRBV3-2) and TRBJ1-1; D is perhaps TRBD1 (6 bases). The germline V gene encodes CDR1 LGHDT and CDR2 YNNKEL (reference sequence). The V gene lost 2 bases and the J gene lost 11 bases, with 9 bases spanning the gap. The CDR3 extends over 11 amino acids. The CDR3 DNA is TGTGCCAGCAGCCAACAGGGGTCGGCTTTCTTT. Protein sequence: CASSQQGSAFF.

V is TRBV6-5 and J is TRBJ1-2; tentative D call: TRBD1 (6 bases). The CDR3 has 13 residues. Looked up from germline, CDR1 is MNHEY and CDR2 is SVGAGI. Trimming took off 5 bases at V and 8 bases at J, with 15 bases between the two ends. The chain's CDR3 is CASSNTGMRGYTF. In nucleotides, the CDR3 is TGTGCCAGCAGTAATACAGGGATGCGGGGCTACACCTTC.

The chain combines TRBV18 with TRBJ2-1; 10 bases line up with TRBD1. This CDR3 region has 17 residues. The V and J ends lost 4 bases and 8 bases, in that order; junction bases with no gene match: 14. CDR1 is KGHSH, CDR2 LQKENI, per germline. The CDR3 is CASSLLTPGQGSHEQFF. The CDR3 bases are TGTGCCAGCTCACTTCTGACACCGGGACAGGGGTCCCATGAGCAGTTCTTC.

The sample holds one count of this clone. J is TRBJ2-7 and V is TRBV3-1 (or the pseudogene TRBV3-2); D is possibly TRBD1 (6 bases). CDR3 length equals 13 residues. V lost 3 bases, J lost 2 bases, and 8 bases lay in between. In germline, CDR1 is LGHDT, CDR2 YNNKEL (reference sequence). DNA of the CDR3: TGTGCCAGCAGCCACAGGGGAACCTACGAGCAGTACTTC. Amino acids: CASSHRGTYEQYF.

The chain combines TRBV28 with TRBJ1-5; D perhaps matches TRBD1 (5 bases). The germline V and J ends were trimmed by 6 bases and 0 bases, with 12 bases remaining between them. The germline V gene encodes CDR1 MDHEN and CDR2 SYDVKM. The CDR3 totals 15 residues. The chain's CDR3 is CASRLGGYSNQPQHF. The CDR3 DNA reads TGTGCCAGCAGGTTGGGGGGTTATAGCAATCAGCCCCAGCATTTT.

The V call is TRBV2, the J call TRBJ1-4; D gene uncertain. This CDR3 contains 12 residues. Germline V lookup: CDR1 SNHLY, CDR2 FYNNEI. The ends were cut back, 3 bases at V and 7 bases at J, with 6 bases in the middle. Here the CDR3 reads CASSDSGEKLFF. As DNA, the CDR3 is TGTGCCAGCAGTGACTCGGGTGAAAAACTGTTTTTT.

This clone was recorded a few times. The rearrangement uses TRBV5-1 and TRBJ1-1, with TRBD1 matching 9 bases. Trimming cost V 4 bases and J 6 bases; bases outside gene matches: 16. CDR3 size: 17 residues. Germline V CDR1 and CDR2: SGHRS, YFSETQ. The CDR3 DNA reads TGCGCCAGCAGCGGAGTTGGACAGGGGAGGGGATTGTCTGAAGCTTTCTTT. Its translation: CASSGVGQGRGLSEAFF.

The gene calls are TRBV5-1 and TRBJ1-3, with TRBD1 identical over 10 bases. The V gene's germline CDR1 is SGHRS and CDR2 YFSETQ. V lost 0 bases to trimming and J lost 4 bases; unmatched junction nucleotides: 7. There are 17 residues in the CDR3. CDR3 bases: TGCGCCAGCAGCTTGGTAGACAGGGGGCGCGGAGGAAACACCATATATTTT. It codes for CASSLVDRGRGGNTIYF.